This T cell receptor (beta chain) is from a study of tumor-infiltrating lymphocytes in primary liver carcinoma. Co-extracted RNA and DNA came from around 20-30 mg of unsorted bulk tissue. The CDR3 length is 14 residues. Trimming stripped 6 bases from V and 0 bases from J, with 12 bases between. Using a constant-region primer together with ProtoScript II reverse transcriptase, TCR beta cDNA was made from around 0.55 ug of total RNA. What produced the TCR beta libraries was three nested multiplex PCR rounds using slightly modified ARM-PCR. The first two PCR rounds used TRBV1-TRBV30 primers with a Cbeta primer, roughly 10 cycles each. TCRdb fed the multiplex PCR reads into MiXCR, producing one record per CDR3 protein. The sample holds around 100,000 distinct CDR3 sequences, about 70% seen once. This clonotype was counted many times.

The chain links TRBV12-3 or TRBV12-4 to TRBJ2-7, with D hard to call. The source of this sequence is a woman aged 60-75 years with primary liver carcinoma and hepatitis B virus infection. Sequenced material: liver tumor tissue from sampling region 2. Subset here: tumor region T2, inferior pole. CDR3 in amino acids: CASSPTFRSYEQYF. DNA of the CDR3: TGTGCCAGCAGCCCTACTTTTCGCTCCTACGAGCAGTACTTC.